The 10 T cell receptor beta chains listed next were all sequenced from one sample in a study of cytomegalovirus exposure and HLA in healthy donors. With 60 Vbeta and 13 Jbeta primers, the PCR was carried out. Produced via immunoSEQ multiplex PCR; TCRdb's table is partial and in-frame only. The sample holds roughly 96,000 clones, about four fifths seen once. Sequencing input: PBMCs. The receptors were gathered from a female donor in good health and CMV-seropositive.

CDR3 residues: CASSLTQGGHTEAFF. The DNA of the CDR3 is TGCGCCAGCAGCTTGACACAGGGGGGGCACACTGAAGCTTTCTTT. The chain recombines TRBV5-1 with TRBJ1-1; the match to TRBD1 covers 8 bases. Losses at the gene ends were 1 base for V and 3 bases for J; bases not matched to a gene: 5. CDR1 and CDR2 from the germline V gene are SGHRS and YFSETQ. The CDR3 has 15 residues.

The gene calls are TRBV6-5 and TRBJ1-3, with D unresolved. Germline V gene data show CDR1 as MNHEY and CDR2 as SVGAGI. The ends were cut back, 4 bases at V and 6 bases at J, with 7 bases in the middle. There are 12 residues in the CDR3. The CDR3 spells CASSSPLNTIYF. The CDR3 DNA reads TGTGCCAGCAGTTCCCCATTAAACACCATATATTTT.

This clone was detected a few times. The rearrangement joins TRBV10-1 to TRBJ2-1; D might be TRBD2 (6 bases). Trimming removed 6 bases at V and 12 bases at J, with 15 bases between. The CDR3 runs 12 residues. Germline V gives CDR1 WNHNN, CDR2 SYGVQD (reference sequence). In DNA, the CDR3 is TGCGCCAGCAGCCCGGGGGAGAAAGGGCAGTTCTTC. It is translated as CASSPGEKGQFF.

The chain has TRBV30 and TRBJ2-7; D gene uncertain. The CDR3 runs to 12 residues. V was clipped by 1 base and J by 3 bases, with 7 bases between them. The V gene's germline CDR1 is GTSNPN and CDR2 SVGIG (reference sequence). DNA for the CDR3: TGTGCCTGGAGTGACGGTATCTACGAGCAGTACTTC. Amino acids: CAWSDGIYEQYF.

CDR3 sequence: CASRPRGPGNEKLFF. The CDR3 DNA reads TGTGCCAGCAGACCCAGGGGGCCGGGTAATGAAAAACTGTTTTTT. The rearrangement links TRBV6-5 to TRBJ1-4; 8 positions match TRBD1. The CDR3 runs 15 residues. Germline V gene data show CDR1 as MNHEY and CDR2 as SVGAGI. V lost 6 bases, J lost 4 bases, and 7 bases stayed unmatched.

This clone was counted once. V and J are TRBV30 and TRBJ2-5; 12 positions match TRBD1. The DNA end is a closer match to TRBJ2-7, so the J assignment may be wrong. Germline values: CDR1 GTSNPN, CDR2 SVGIG (reference sequence). This CDR3 contains 13 residues. CDR3 region: CAGGDRGPYEQYF. The DNA for the CDR3 is TGTGCCGGGGGGGACAGGGGGCCCTACGAGCAGTACTTC.

This chain uses TRBV10-3 with TRBJ1-5; the D gene is possibly TRBD1 (5 bases). The CDR3 runs 14 residues. Germline V CDR1 and CDR2: ENHRY, SYGVKD. Trimming took 7 bases from V and 6 from J, leaving 16 bases between them. The CDR3 loop is CAIKGGDGSQPQHF. CDR3 bases: TGTGCCATCAAGGGAGGGGATGGTAGTCAGCCCCAGCATTTT.

This clone appeared a single time. The chain uses TRBV15 and TRBJ1-2; 8 positions agree with TRBD1. Per the germline V gene, CDR1 is LNHNV and CDR2 is YYDKDF (reference sequence). This CDR3 has 13 residues. V lost 3 bases, J lost 8 bases, and 5 bases stayed unmatched. CDR3 coding DNA: TGTGCCACCAGCAGCGGACAGGGAAGAGGCTACACCTTC. This codes for CATSSGQGRGYTF.

V and J are TRBV28 and TRBJ1-5, with D hard to call. V gave up 4 bases and J gave up 6 bases, with 13 bases separating them. There are 14 residues in the CDR3. In germline, CDR1 is MDHEN, CDR2 SYDVKM. CDR3 DNA sequence: TGTGCCAGCAGTTCGTCTGGTTCGGGTCAGCCCCAGCATTTT. Amino acids: CASSSSGSGQPQHF. The full variable domain, rest sourced from reference TRBV28 and TRBJ1-5, is DVKVTQSSRYLVKRTGEKVFLECVQDMDHENMFWYRQDPGLGLRLIYFSYDVKMKEKGDIPEGYSVSREKKERFSLILESASTNQTSMYLCASSSSGSGQPQHFGDGTRLSIL.

This clone appeared a few times. The chain links TRBV30 to TRBJ1-4; D is possibly TRBD1 (5 bases). This CDR3 comprises 14 residues. Trimming stripped 0 bases from V and 8 bases from J, with 13 bases between. Germline CDR1 reads GTSNPN; CDR2 reads SVGIG (reference sequence). CDR3 DNA: TGTGCCTGGAGTGTAGGAGGGGCTGGGGAAAAACTGTTTTTT. This codes for CAWSVGGAGEKLFF.